This T cell receptor beta chain originates from a study of control samples from healthy donors and cancer patients. The repertoire was sequenced with immunoSEQ multiplex PCR; TCRdb's copy has only in-frame clones and lacks some. Here the sample spans 120,000 or so clones, about 92% being singletons. This TCR was sampled from a man aged 45-65 years with head and neck cancer. The sequenced sample consisted of PBMCs.

The CDR3, as DNA: TGTGCCAGCAGGAGGGAGCGGGGGGGCTCCTACGAGCAGTACTTC. Its protein product is CASRRERGGSYEQYF. The chain combines TRBV6-5 with TRBJ2-7; TRBD2 matches at 10 bases. The CDR3 is made up of 15 amino acids. Looked up from germline, CDR1 is MNHEY and CDR2 is SVGAGI. With V trimmed by 6 bases and J by 0 bases, 5 bases remained unmatched.